The entry that follows covers one T cell receptor beta chain sequence. Sequencing was performed with immunoSEQ multiplex PCR; in TCRdb, only in-frame clones are kept and a portion is missing. This table holds about 220,000 clones, around 82% found once. This record comes from a study of blood T cell repertoires in COVID-19. CDR1 is MNHEY, CDR2 SVGAGI, per germline. The germline V and J ends were trimmed by 0 bases and 4 bases, with 9 bases remaining between them. The CDR3 totals 14 residues. Material for sequencing was PBMCs or T cells enriched from blood (not recorded which). The receptor comes from a woman aged 50 to 60 who had been exposed to COVID-19. This chain joins TRBV6-5 and TRBJ1-2, with D unresolved. For the CDR3, the DNA is TGTGCCAGCAGTTACTCGGAGGGCTTCTATGGCTACACCTTC. As protein: CASSYSEGFYGYTF.